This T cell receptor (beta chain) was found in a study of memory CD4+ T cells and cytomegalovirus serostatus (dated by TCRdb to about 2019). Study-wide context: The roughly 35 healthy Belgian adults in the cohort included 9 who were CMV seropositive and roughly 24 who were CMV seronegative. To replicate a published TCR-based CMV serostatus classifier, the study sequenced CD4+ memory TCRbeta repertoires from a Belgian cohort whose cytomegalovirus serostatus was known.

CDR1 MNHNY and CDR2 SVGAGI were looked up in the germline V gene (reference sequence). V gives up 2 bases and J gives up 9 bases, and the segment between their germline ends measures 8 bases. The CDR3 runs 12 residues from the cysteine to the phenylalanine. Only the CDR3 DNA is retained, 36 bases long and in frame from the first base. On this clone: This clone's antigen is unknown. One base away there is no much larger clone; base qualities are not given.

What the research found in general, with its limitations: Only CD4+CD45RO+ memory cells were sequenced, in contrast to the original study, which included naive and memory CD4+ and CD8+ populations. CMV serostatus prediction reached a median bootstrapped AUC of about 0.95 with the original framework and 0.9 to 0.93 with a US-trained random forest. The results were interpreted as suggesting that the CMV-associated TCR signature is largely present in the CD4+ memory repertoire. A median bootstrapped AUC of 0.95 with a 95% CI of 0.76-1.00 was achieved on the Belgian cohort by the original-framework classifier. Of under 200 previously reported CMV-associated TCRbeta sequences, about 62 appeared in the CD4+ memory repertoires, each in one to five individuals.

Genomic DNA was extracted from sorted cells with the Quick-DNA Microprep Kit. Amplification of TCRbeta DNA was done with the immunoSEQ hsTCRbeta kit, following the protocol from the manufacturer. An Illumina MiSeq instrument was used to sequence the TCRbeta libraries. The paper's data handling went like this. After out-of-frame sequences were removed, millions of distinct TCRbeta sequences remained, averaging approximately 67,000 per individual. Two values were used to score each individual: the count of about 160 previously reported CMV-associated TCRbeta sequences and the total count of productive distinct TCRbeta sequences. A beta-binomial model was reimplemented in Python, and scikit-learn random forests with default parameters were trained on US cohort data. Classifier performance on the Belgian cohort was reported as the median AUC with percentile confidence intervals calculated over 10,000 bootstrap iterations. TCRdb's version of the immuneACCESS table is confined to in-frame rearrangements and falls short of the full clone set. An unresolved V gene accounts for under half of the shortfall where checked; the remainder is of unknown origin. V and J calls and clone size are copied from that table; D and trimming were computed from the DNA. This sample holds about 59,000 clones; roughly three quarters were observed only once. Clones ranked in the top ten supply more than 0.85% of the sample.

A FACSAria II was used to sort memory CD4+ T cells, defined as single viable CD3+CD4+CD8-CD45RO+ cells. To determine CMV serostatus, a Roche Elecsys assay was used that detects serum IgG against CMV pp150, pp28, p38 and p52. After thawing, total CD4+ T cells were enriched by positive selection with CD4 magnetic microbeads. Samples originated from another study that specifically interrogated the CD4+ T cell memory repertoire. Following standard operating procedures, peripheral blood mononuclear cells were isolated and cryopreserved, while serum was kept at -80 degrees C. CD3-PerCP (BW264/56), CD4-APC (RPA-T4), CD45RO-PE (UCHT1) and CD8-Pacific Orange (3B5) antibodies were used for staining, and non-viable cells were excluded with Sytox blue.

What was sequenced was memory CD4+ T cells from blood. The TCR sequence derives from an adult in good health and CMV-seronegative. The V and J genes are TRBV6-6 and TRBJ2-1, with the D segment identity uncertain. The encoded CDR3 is CASSYEYGEQFF. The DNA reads TGTGCCAGCAGTTACGAGTATGGTGAGCAGTTCTTC.